The 21 T cell receptor beta chains reported below all come from one sample, sequenced in a study of shared clonotypes between healthy human individuals. Repertoires were generated with immunoSEQ multiplex PCR, while TCRdb's copy carries only in-frame clones and drops some. Of 2,100,000 or so clones listed, roughly 95% were seen once; the top ten hold less than 0.15%. Material: naive CD4+ T cells sorted from blood. Subset defined: CD45RA+ positively selected. These receptors came from a man aged 18 to 29 in good health.

CDR3 DNA sequence: TGTGCAAGTCGCTTAGCGAAAAAAGTTACAGGGAGCAATCAGCCCCAGCATTTT. Translation: CASRLAKKVTGSNQPQHF. J is TRBJ1-5 and V is TRBV12-2; the D call TRBD1 from the table was never checked on the DNA. TRBV12-2 is described as a pseudogene. The CDR3 extends over 18 amino acids.

J is TRBJ1-6 and V is TRBV19; 7 bases fit TRBD1. Germline V lookup: CDR1 LNHDA, CDR2 SQIVND (reference sequence). The CDR3 has 14 amino acids. V gave up 5 bases and J gave up 6 bases; unmatched junction bases: 4. In DNA form, the CDR3 reads TGTGCCAGTAGTTTGGGACAGCTTAATTCACCCCTCCACTTT. As protein: CASSLGQLNSPLHF.

The rearrangement joins TRBV2 to TRBJ2-3; D remains ambiguous. The CDR3 contains 13 residues. Germline lookup yields CDR1 SNHLY and CDR2 FYNNEI. The V end was cut by 1 base, the J end by 5 bases, with 7 bases between. CDR3: CASSEGSIDTQYF. CDR3 bases: TGTGCCAGCAGTGAAGGAAGTATAGATACGCAGTATTTT. The full variable domain, in which reference TRBV2 and TRBJ2-3 provide the parts outside the CDR3, is EPEVTQTPSHQVTQMGQEVILRCVPISNHLYFYWYRQILGQKVEFLVSFYNNEISEKSEIFDDQFSVERPDGSNFTLKIRSTKLEDSAMYFCASSEGSIDTQYFGPGTRLTVL.

The chain recombines TRBV28 with TRBJ1-1; D gene uncertain. The CDR3 spans 14 residues. V was cut by 1 base and J by 11 bases, with 17 bases left in between. Germline V lookup: CDR1 MDHEN, CDR2 SYDVKM. This chain's CDR3 is CASSLSGSLNIAFF. The CDR3 DNA follows: TGTGCCAGCAGTTTATCAGGCAGTCTAAATATCGCTTTCTTT. Full variable domain (outside the CDR3, taken from reference TRBV28 and TRBJ1-1): DVKVTQSSRYLVKRTGEKVFLECVQDMDHENMFWYRQDPGLGLRLIYFSYDVKMKEKGDIPEGYSVSREKKERFSLILESASTNQTSMYLCASSLSGSLNIAFFGQGTRLTVV.

The chain carries TRBV7-2 and TRBJ2-7; possible D gene TRBD1, 5 bases. The CDR3 is 15 residues long. Trimming removed 4 bases from V and 0 bases from J, with 13 bases in between. Per the germline V gene, CDR1 is SGHTA and CDR2 is FQGNSA. CDR3 sequence reads: CASSSDRHPSYEQYF. The CDR3 region has the DNA TGTGCCAGCAGCTCCGACAGACACCCCTCCTACGAGCAGTACTTC.

This chain joins TRBV9 and TRBJ2-2, with 14 bases fitting TRBD2. This CDR3 is built from 19 residues. Losses at the gene ends were 2 bases for V and 4 bases for J; bases not matched to a gene: 10. CDR1 is SGDLS and CDR2 is YYNGEE in the germline V gene. CDR3 residues: CASSVMGLAGASGTGELFF. In DNA, the CDR3 is TGTGCCAGCAGCGTTATGGGACTAGCGGGGGCGTCGGGCACCGGGGAGCTGTTTTTT.

This chain joins TRBV28 and TRBJ2-2; D possibly corresponds to TRBD1 (5 bases). Germline values: CDR1 MDHEN, CDR2 SYDVKM. This CDR3 spans 14 amino acids. Between the trimmed V and J ends, which lost 1 base and 7 bases, there was a span of 10 bases. Here the CDR3 reads CASSLYQGGGELFF. The CDR3 nucleotides are TGTGCCAGCAGTTTATATCAGGGTGGCGGGGAGCTGTTTTTT.

As for this clone: At one end, the junction sequence differs from germline, possibly due to a read error. V gene TRBV27 combines with J gene TRBJ1-1; 9 positions agree with TRBD1. CDR1 and CDR2 from the germline V gene are MNHEY and SMNVEV (reference sequence). The CDR3 contains 16 residues. In DNA form, the CDR3 reads TGCGTCTCGTTTTACGGGACAGGGAAAGGGGACACTGAAGCTTTCTTT. Translation gives CVSFYGTGKGDTEAFF.

Regarding this clone: Other DNA sequences in the sample encode the same CDR3. V gene TRBV19 combines with J gene TRBJ1-2; no firm D call. Germline loops: CDR1 LNHDA, CDR2 SQIVND (reference sequence). V lost 5 bases and J 4 bases, leaving 11 bases between the germline ends. The CDR3 spans 13 residues. The DNA for the CDR3 is TGTGCCAGTAGTCTCGGCCGCAGCTATGGCTACACCTTC. Translation gives CASSLGRSYGYTF. Variable domain in full (rest from reference TRBV19 and TRBJ1-2): DGGITQSPKYLFRKEGQNVTLSCEQNLNHDAMYWYRQDPGQGLRLIYYSQIVNDFQKGDIAEGYSVSREKKESFPLTVTSAQKNPTAFYLCASSLGRSYGYTFGSGTRLTVV.

The chain couples TRBV19 to TRBJ1-5; the D is unclear. The V end was cut by 4 bases, the J end by 7 bases, with 14 bases between. Per germline, CDR1 LNHDA and CDR2 SQIVND (reference sequence). This CDR3 comprises 14 residues. The CDR3 is CASSTVSRRQPQHF. DNA of the CDR3: TGTGCCAGTAGTACGGTCAGCCGGAGGCAGCCCCAGCATTTT.

Comment on this clone: Other DNA sequences of this sample code for an identical CDR3. V usage is TRBV27 and J usage is TRBJ2-7; D remains unclear. The CDR3 sequence is 11 residues long. Germline V gene sequence: CDR1 MNHEY, CDR2 SMNVEV (reference sequence). V dropped 6 bases and J dropped 3 bases, with 6 bases sitting between them. As DNA, the CDR3 is TGTGCCAGCAGCGGCTACTACGAGCAGTACTTC. Encoded protein: CASSGYYEQYF.

The chain employs TRBV5-1 and TRBJ2-5; D is undetermined. The CDR3 loop spans 12 amino acids. Germline V gene sequence: CDR1 SGHRS, CDR2 YFSETQ. Trimming pared 2 bases from V and 5 bases from J, leaving 7 bases between. The CDR3 coding sequence is TGCGCCAGCAGCTTCGAGACGGAGACCCAGTACTTC. Protein product: CASSFETETQYF.

The gene calls are TRBV6-6 and TRBJ2-5; D may match TRBD1 or TRBD2 (6 bases each). V was cut by 4 bases and J by 1 base, with 10 bases left in between. The CDR3 sequence is 14 residues long. The germline CDR1 and CDR2 sequences are MNHNY and SVGAGI (reference sequence). Here the CDR3 reads CASSLQGLQETQYF. The CDR3, as DNA: TGTGCCAGCAGTTTACAGGGACTCCAAGAGACCCAGTACTTC.

This clone was found once. This rearrangement joins TRBV30 to TRBJ2-3; 7 bases match TRBD2. The CDR3 has 15 amino acids. Germline-derived CDR1 and CDR2 are GTSNPN and SVGIG (reference sequence). V was pared by 7 bases and J by 3 bases, with 13 bases of the junction left unmatched. The CDR3 region is CASTPVAGGTDTQYF. The CDR3 region has the DNA TGTGCCTCCACCCCTGTGGCCGGGGGGACAGATACGCAGTATTTT.

In DNA form, the CDR3 reads TGTGCCAGCAGCTCCCATCCGGGGGAGCAGTACTTC. Translated, it gives CASSSHPGEQYF. The gene calls are TRBV7-3 and TRBJ2-7, with a tentative D call TRBD2 (5 bases). The CDR3 extends over 12 amino acids. Deletions cut 4 bases from V and 7 bases from J, with 11 bases between. Germline V gene lookup returns CDR1 SGHTA and CDR2 FQGTGA. Full variable domain (missing parts from reference TRBV7-3 and TRBJ2-7): GAGVSQTPSNKVTEKGKYVELRCDPISGHTALYWYRQSLGQGPEFLIYFQGTGAADDSGLPNDRFFAVRPEGSVSTLKIQRTERGDSAVYLCASSSHPGEQYFGPGTRLTVT.

This clone was picked up one time. The genes are TRBV5-1 and TRBJ2-5, with D hard to call. CDR3 size: 11 residues. V was trimmed by 3 bases and J by 5 bases, leaving 5 bases between them. CDR1 is SGHRS and CDR2 is YFSETQ in the germline V gene. CDR3 amino acids: CASSSTETQYF. The DNA for the CDR3 is TGCGCCAGCAGCTCTACGGAGACCCAGTACTTC. Full variable domain (remainder filled in from reference TRBV5-1 and TRBJ2-5): KAGVTQTPRYLIKTRGQQVTLSCSPISGHRSVSWYQQTPGQGLQFLFEYFSETQRNKGNFPGRFSGRQFSNSRSEMNVSTLELGDSALYLCASSSTETQYFGPGTRLLVL.

A single count supports this clone. This sequence joins TRBV4-3 and TRBJ2-5, with 7 bases that match TRBD1. The J segment lost 4 bases and the V segment lost 2 bases, leaving 7 bases of the junction unmatched. There are 15 residues in the CDR3. Looked up from germline, CDR1 is LGHNA and CDR2 is YSLEER. The chain's CDR3 is CASSQIDRVGETQYF. Written as DNA, the CDR3 is TGCGCCAGCAGCCAAATTGACAGGGTCGGAGAGACCCAGTACTTC.

V is TRBV4-3 and J is TRBJ2-7; TRBD2 might be the D (6 bases). This CDR3 region has 15 residues. Trimming stripped 4 bases from V and 2 bases from J, with 15 bases between. Germline CDR1 is LGHNA and CDR2 is YSLEER. For the CDR3, the DNA is TGCGCCAGCAGCCCCCTTATCAGCGGGCCCTACGAGCAGTACTTC. Protein sequence: CASSPLISGPYEQYF.

The chain is built from TRBV10-3 and TRBJ1-5; a weak D match, TRBD1 (5 bases). V shed 0 bases and J shed 6 bases, with 15 bases lying between them. This CDR3 region has 16 residues. Germline V gene lookup returns CDR1 ENHRY and CDR2 SYGVKD. This CDR3 reads CAISESGRVPSQPQHF. As DNA, the CDR3 is TGTGCCATCAGTGAGTCCGGCAGGGTTCCGTCTCAGCCCCAGCATTTT.

The chain couples TRBV30 to TRBJ2-1; no firm D call. The CDR3 has 13 amino acids. The germline gives CDR1 GTSNPN, CDR2 SVGIG (reference sequence). Deletions cut 7 bases from V and 4 bases from J, with 14 bases between. The CDR3 region has the DNA TGTGCCTCCTCAGGCGGAGAGTACAATGAGCAGTTCTTC. Amino acids: CASSGGEYNEQFF.

As to this clone: Other DNA sequences in the sample encode the same CDR3. The rearrangement links TRBV30 to TRBJ1-4; D remains unclear. This CDR3 is 14 amino acids long. The germline CDR1 and CDR2 sequences are GTSNPN and SVGIG (reference sequence). V gave up 0 bases and J gave up 6 bases, with 11 bases separating them. CDR3 residues: CAWSVGGKDEKLFF. DNA of the CDR3: TGTGCCTGGAGTGTTGGAGGGAAGGATGAAAAACTGTTTTTT. The complete variable domain, with remaining parts taken from reference TRBV30 and TRBJ1-4, reads SQTIHQWPATLVQPVGSPLSLECTVEGTSNPNLYWYRQAAGRGLQLLFYSVGIGQISSEVPQNLSASRPQDRQFILSSKKLLLSDSGFYLCAWSVGGKDEKLFFGSGTQLSVL.